These T cell receptor beta chains were read from a single sample in a study of control samples from healthy donors and cancer patients. The method was immunoSEQ multiplex PCR; TCRdb's version includes in-frame clones alone and lacks a portion of them. This sample yields 100,000 to 150,000 clones, of which 70% to 90% are seen a single time; about two fifths belongs to the top ten. The specimen sequenced was blood. All receptors derive from a man aged 45-65 years in good health. CDR3s include the opening cysteine and the closing phenylalanine or tryptophan. The D gene is left open where the match is weak. Size is stated for part of the rows, as once, few or many counts, or as a class when the clone is expanded.

d_gene	j_gene	v_gene	abundance	CDR3nt	CDR3aa
TRBD2	TRBJ2-5	TRBV11-2	.	TGTGCCAGCAGCTTCACTAGCGGGGCCTCGGGGGAGACCCAGTACTTC	CASSFTSGASGETQYF
.	TRBJ2-5	TRBV27	.	TGTGCCAGCAGTCCCTCCGGGCTCCAGGGGACCCAGTACTTC	CASSPSGLQGTQYF
TRBD1	TRBJ1-4	TRBV7-2	.	TGTGCCAGCAGCCGGGGACAGGGGGGGCAGGAAAAACTGTTTTTT	CASSRGQGGQEKLFF
.	TRBJ1-1	TRBV12-3/TRBV12-4	.	TGTGCCAGCAGTTTAATCGGCAACACTGAAGCTTTCTTT	CASSLIGNTEAFF
.	TRBJ2-7	TRBV12-3/TRBV12-4	.	TGTGCCAGCAGTTTGGGGATATACCACGAGCAGTACTTC	CASSLGIYHEQYF
.	TRBJ2-7	TRBV6-5	once	TGTGCCAGTCCCCCCGGGACGGAAGACTACGAGCAGTACTTC	CASPPGTEDYEQYF
TRBD2	TRBJ2-3	TRBV7-2	.	TGTGCCAGCAGCTCTGGACTAGTTACAGATACGCAGTATTTT	CASSSGLVTDTQYF
.	TRBJ2-3	TRBV3-1/TRBV3-2	.	TGTGCCAGCAGACTGGACAGTTCTAGCACAGATACGCAGTATTTT	CASRLDSSSTDTQYF
TRBD1	TRBJ2-7	TRBV7-9	.	TGTGCCAGCAGCTTTACAGGGGGCAGGAACGAGCAGTACTTC	CASSFTGGRNEQYF
.	TRBJ1-1	TRBV19	.	TGTGCCAGTAGTATAGCAGCGGGTGGTGGTACTGAAGCTTTCTTT	CASSIAAGGGTEAFF
.	TRBJ1-1	TRBV30	.	TGTGCCTGGAGTTTGATGGGAGGCACTGAAGCTTTCTTT	CAWSLMGGTEAFF
.	TRBJ1-5	TRBV3-1/TRBV3-2	.	TGTGCCAGCAGCCAAGATCATCCCAGGGGAAATCAGCCCCAGCATTTT	CASSQDHPRGNQPQHF
TRBD1	TRBJ1-1	TRBV5-1	.	TGCGCCAGCAGCCGCTCCCCGGGACAGGGGATCCCTGAAGCTTTCTTT	CASSRSPGQGIPEAFF
.	TRBJ2-7	TRBV6-5	.	TGTGCCAGCAGTCCTTACAGGGGAGGGCCCTACGAGCAGTACTTC	CASSPYRGGPYEQYF
.	TRBJ1-1	TRBV12-5	.	TGTGCTAGTGGTTTGGTATTAGGGGGGCGCCGACGATCGAACACTGAAGCTTTCTTT	CASGLVLGGRRRSNTEAFF
.	TRBJ1-4	TRBV6-5	.	TGTGCCAGCAGTTTTAATGAAAAACTGTTTTTT	CASSFNEKLFF
.	TRBJ1-2	TRBV10-3	.	TGTGCCATCAGTGCGGAGGGCAGGAATGGCTACACCTTC	CAISAEGRNGYTF
.	TRBJ1-1	TRBV20-1	.	TGCAGTGCTGAAGACCGTGACCAAGCTTTCTTT	CSAEDRDQAFF
.	TRBJ2-5	TRBV7-2	.	TGTGCCAGCAGCCCTCCAAGAGGCGGAAGGGAGACCCAGTACTTC	CASSPPRGGRETQYF
.	TRBJ1-4	TRBV5-1	.	TGCGCCAGCAGCTTGGGACAGAATGAAAAACTGTTTTTT	CASSLGQNEKLFF
TRBD1	TRBJ1-4	TRBV25-1	.	TGTGCCAGCAGTGAATGGACAGGGGATGGAGAAAAACTGTTTTTT	CASSEWTGDGEKLFF
TRBD1	TRBJ2-7	TRBV3-1/TRBV3-2	once	TGTGCCAGCAGCCAAAGGTCAGGGGGCTACGAGCAGTACTTC	CASSQRSGGYEQYF
.	TRBJ2-7	TRBV15	.	TGTGCCACCAGCAGAGAGGCGACCTCTTTGGGCTACGAGCAGTACTTC	CATSREATSLGYEQYF
.	TRBJ1-1	TRBV20-1	.	TGCAGTGCAGCACCGAGATATGAAGCTTTCTTT	CSAAPRYEAFF
TRBD2	TRBJ2-3	TRBV9	.	TGTGCCAGCGGCTCTAGCGGGGGGGCGGATACGCAGTATTTT	CASGSSGGADTQYF
.	TRBJ2-7	TRBV10-2	few	TGCGCCAGCAGTGCGGGCCAGAACGAGCAGTACTTC	CASSAGQNEQYF
.	TRBJ1-1	TRBV9	.	TGTGCCAGCAGCGACGGCTGGGAAATAACTGAAGCTTTCTTT	CASSDGWEITEAFF
TRBD1	TRBJ1-1	TRBV24-1	.	TGTGCCACCAGAAGGGGGCGAAACACTGAAGCTTTCTTT	CATRRGRNTEAFF
.	TRBJ2-7	TRBV12-3/TRBV12-4	.	TGTGCCAGCGGAACAGGGAGCTCCTACGAGCAGTACTTC	CASGTGSSYEQYF
.	TRBJ1-1	TRBV19	.	TGTGCCAGTTCCTTCAGGGGTACTGAAGCTTTCTTT	CASSFRGTEAFF
.	TRBJ2-3	TRBV29-1	once	TGCAGCGTTGACGAGGGGACAGATACGCAGTATTTT	CSVDEGTDTQYF
.	TRBJ1-2	TRBV29-1	once	TGCAGCGTTGAAACCCTCCGGACTGGGCCGGGCTATGGCTACACCTTC	CSVETLRTGPGYGYTF
TRBD1	TRBJ1-1	TRBV5-1	.	TGCGCCAGCAGCTTGCAGGGGGCGCAGACCACTGAAGCTTTCTTT	CASSLQGAQTTEAFF
.	TRBJ1-1	TRBV5-4	.	TGTGCCAGCAGTCATGACAGGAACACTGAAGCTTTCTTT	CASSHDRNTEAFF
TRBD1	TRBJ2-3	TRBV7-6	.	TGTGCCAGCAGCTCAGGGGGACAGGTTGGGGATACGCAGTATTTT	CASSSGGQVGDTQYF
.	TRBJ1-3	TRBV12-5	.	TGTGCTAGTGGTTTAGGGGTTTCAGGAAACACCATATATTTT	CASGLGVSGNTIYF
.	TRBJ1-2	TRBV5-3	.	TGTGCCAGAAGCCTCCGGGGTACCGGCTACACCTTC	CARSLRGTGYTF
.	TRBJ2-2	TRBV3-1/TRBV3-2	.	TGTGCCAGCAGCCAAGTAGGGGGGGCGACCGGGGAGCTGTTTTTT	CASSQVGGATGELFF
TRBD1	TRBJ1-1	TRBV7-6	.	TGTGCCAGCAGCTCAACGACAGGGGAAGGCACTGAAGCTTTCTTT	CASSSTTGEGTEAFF